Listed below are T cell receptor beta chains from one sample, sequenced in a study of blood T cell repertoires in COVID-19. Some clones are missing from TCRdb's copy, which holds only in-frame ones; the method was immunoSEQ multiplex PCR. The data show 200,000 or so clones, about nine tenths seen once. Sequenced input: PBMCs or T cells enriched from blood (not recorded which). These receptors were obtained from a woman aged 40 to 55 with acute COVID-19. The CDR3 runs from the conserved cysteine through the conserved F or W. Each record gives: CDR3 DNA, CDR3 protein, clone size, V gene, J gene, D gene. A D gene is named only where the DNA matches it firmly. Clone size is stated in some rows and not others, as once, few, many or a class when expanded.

DNA: TGTGCCAGCAGTGAGTCTGTAGGGGTCCAGCCCCAGCATTTT
CDR3: CASSESVGVQPQHF
size: -
V: TRBV2
J: TRBJ1-5
D: -

DNA: TGTGCCATCAGCACCTTAGCGGGGGCTCTCACAGATACGCAGTATTTT
CDR3: CAISTLAGALTDTQYF
size: -
V: TRBV10-3
J: TRBJ2-3
D: TRBD2

DNA: TGCGCCAGCAGCCAAGCATGGGGGGATACAGATACGCAGTATTTT
CDR3: CASSQAWGDTDTQYF
size: -
V: TRBV4-3
J: TRBJ2-3
D: -

DNA: TGTGCCAGCAGCGCTTGGGGGCACAGCCTCCAAAACACCGGGGAGCTGTTTTTT
CDR3: CASSAWGHSLQNTGELFF
size: -
V: TRBV3-1/TRBV3-2
J: TRBJ2-2
D: -

DNA: TGTGCCAGTACCGACTTGTCAGAGGGTGAAAAACTGTTTTTT
CDR3: CASTDLSEGEKLFF
size: -
V: TRBV19
J: TRBJ1-4
D: -

DNA: TGTGCCAGCAGCTTACCTAGCGGGGCAAATGAGCAGTTCTTC
CDR3: CASSLPSGANEQFF
size: once
V: TRBV7-9
J: TRBJ2-1
D: TRBD2

DNA: TGTGCCAGCAGTGATTGGGGACAGAACACTGAAGCTTTCTTT
CDR3: CASSDWGQNTEAFF
size: -
V: TRBV25-1
J: TRBJ1-1
D: -

DNA: TGTGCCAGCAGCTTAGGGGCTGGGACAGGGTCCGGCGGGGGTCCCCAGCATTTT
CDR3: CASSLGAGTGSGGGPQHF
size: -
V: TRBV7-2
J: TRBJ1-5
D: TRBD1

DNA: TGCGCCAGCAGCTACAGGGAATCGAGCAATCAGCCCCAGCATTTT
CDR3: CASSYRESSNQPQHF
size: -
V: TRBV4-1
J: TRBJ1-5
D: -

DNA: TGTGCCAGCAGTGACCTAGCTGAGCAGTACTTC
CDR3: CASSDLAEQYF
size: once
V: TRBV6-2/TRBV6-3
J: TRBJ2-7
D: -

DNA: TGTGCCAGCAGTTCTACTAGCGGCCCGAGGTGGGAGAAGTTCTTC
CDR3: CASSSTSGPRWEKFF
size: -
V: TRBV28
J: TRBJ2-1
D: TRBD2

DNA: TGTGCCAGCAGCGCAGGACAGGTTTTCTCCGGGGAGCTGTTTTTT
CDR3: CASSAGQVFSGELFF
size: -
V: TRBV2
J: TRBJ2-2
D: TRBD1

DNA: TGTGCCAGCATCCCCCTGGGCAGGGGGCCCTACAATGAGCAGTTCTTC
CDR3: CASIPLGRGPYNEQFF
size: -
V: TRBV6-2/TRBV6-3
J: TRBJ2-1
D: TRBD1

DNA: TGTGCCTGGAGTCGCGGGTGGGACACTGAAGCTTTCTTT
CDR3: CAWSRGWDTEAFF
size: -
V: TRBV30
J: TRBJ1-1
D: -

DNA: TGTGCCAGCAGCGGGGACAGTCCCGGCTACACCTTC
CDR3: CASSGDSPGYTF
size: -
V: TRBV9
J: TRBJ1-2
D: TRBD1

DNA: TGCGCCAGCAGCCTTCAGGACGGACTAGCGAACACCGGGGAGCTGTTTTTT
CDR3: CASSLQDGLANTGELFF
size: -
V: TRBV4-3
J: TRBJ2-2
D: TRBD2

DNA: TGTGCCAGCAGTCCCCGGACAGGGAGGCCTGAAAAACTGTTTTTT
CDR3: CASSPRTGRPEKLFF
size: -
V: TRBV25-1
J: TRBJ1-4
D: TRBD1

DNA: TGTGCCATCAGTGAAAGGACAGGGAACACCGGGGAGCTGTTTTTT
CDR3: CAISERTGNTGELFF
size: -
V: TRBV10-3
J: TRBJ2-2
D: TRBD1

DNA: TGCAGTGCTATAGACATCTACGAGCAGTACTTC
CDR3: CSAIDIYEQYF
size: -
V: TRBV20-1
J: TRBJ2-7
D: -

DNA: TGTGCCAGCAGCCAAGTTATCGGACTCTCCAACACCGGGGAGCTGTTTTTT
CDR3: CASSQVIGLSNTGELFF
size: -
V: TRBV3-1/TRBV3-2
J: TRBJ2-2
D: -

DNA: TGCGCCAGCAGCTTGAGTAGCGGGGCCTACAATGAGCAGTTCTTC
CDR3: CASSLSSGAYNEQFF
size: -
V: TRBV5-1
J: TRBJ2-1
D: TRBD2

DNA: TGTGCCTGGAGTTATGGCGGGGGGTTTACCGGGGAGCTGTTTTTT
CDR3: CAWSYGGGFTGELFF
size: -
V: TRBV30
J: TRBJ2-2
D: TRBD2

DNA: TGTGCCATCAGTGAGGCGGGGGGCAGGAACACTGAAGCTTTCTTT
CDR3: CAISEAGGRNTEAFF
size: -
V: TRBV10-3
J: TRBJ1-1
D: -